The 26 T cell receptor beta chains presented below share a single source sample, sequenced in a study of T cells in Graves' hyperthyroidism and ophthalmopathy. Using RNA transcripts as the source, TCR beta CDR3 regions were amplified. With the HTBI primer set, the TCR CDR3 went through a first round of RT-PCR. TCRdb reprocessed the multiplex PCR reads with MiXCR, giving one entry per CDR3 protein. Of roughly 200,000 distinct CDR3 sequences in the sample, around 20% are singletons; the top ten hold around two fifths. The source material was blood. These receptors were collected from a man aged 40-50 years with Graves' hyperthyroidism.

In this sample, this clonotype turned up many times. V gene TRBV11-2 combines with J gene TRBJ2-2; D not certain. The CDR3 is made up of 14 amino acids. In germline, CDR1 is SGHAT, CDR2 FQNNGV. V was shortened by 1 base and J by 7 bases, with 10 bases between the two germline ends. The CDR3: CASSLVVMGGELFF. The CDR3 DNA is TGTGCCAGCAGCTTAGTCGTCATGGGCGGGGAGCTGTTTTTT.

This clonotype turned up a few times. The chain employs TRBV7-3 and TRBJ1-6; 8 bases fit TRBD1. The germline gives CDR1 SGHTA, CDR2 FQGTGA. The CDR3 runs to 16 residues. Trimming cost V 5 bases and J 10 bases; bases outside gene matches: 13. CDR3 protein: CASSGQARGLGSPLHF. The CDR3 DNA reads as TGTGCCAGCAGCGGGCAGGCCAGGGGGCTTGGATCACCCCTCCACTTT.

Many counts were recorded for this clonotype. The chain has TRBV28 and TRBJ2-7; no definite D call. With 6 bases removed from V and 4 bases from J, the gap between germline ends came to 22 bases. The germline V gene encodes CDR1 MDHEN and CDR2 SYDVKM. This CDR3 contains 16 residues. The CDR3 spells CASRRRRHRDWYEQYF. The CDR3 nucleotides are TGTGCCAGCAGGAGAAGACGCCATAGGGATTGGTACGAGCAGTACTTC.

This clonotype was seen ten or more times. The chain carries TRBV20-1 and TRBJ2-7; the D is unclear. Germline V gene data show CDR1 as DFQATT and CDR2 as SNEGSKA (reference sequence). The ends were cut back, 5 bases at V and 6 bases at J, with 11 bases in the middle. The CDR3 extends over 11 amino acids. CDR3 DNA: TGCAGTGCTCCCTCCAATCCCGAGCAGTACTTC. Translation gives CSAPSNPEQYF.

This clonotype was observed a handful of times. The CDR3 sequence is CASSSGQGMNTEAFF. CDR3 coding DNA: TGTGCCAGCAGCTCGGGACAGGGGATGAACACTGAAGCTTTCTTT. The J gene is TRBJ1-1, the V gene TRBV7-9; 10 bases fit TRBD1. V shed 4 bases, J shed 0 bases, and the junction held 2 bases outside the gene matches. Looked up from germline, CDR1 is SEHNR and CDR2 is FQNEAQ (reference sequence). The CDR3 covers 15 residues.

The sample holds a few counts of this clonotype. The chain couples TRBV6-6 to TRBJ2-1; D uncertain. The CDR3 extends over 16 amino acids. CDR1 and CDR2 from the germline V gene are MNHNY and SVGAGI (reference sequence). V lost 2 bases and J lost 0, with 11 bases in between. This CDR3 is CASSYGRNRSYNEQFF. The CDR3, as DNA: TGTGCCAGCAGTTACGGCCGTAATCGCTCCTACAATGAGCAGTTCTTC.

This clonotype was observed at least ten times. The gene calls are TRBV15 and TRBJ1-6, with a possible D match to TRBD1 (6 bases). The CDR3 covers 15 residues. V shed 4 bases and J shed 5 bases, with 12 bases lying between them. The germline V gene encodes CDR1 LNHNV and CDR2 YYDKDF (reference sequence). The CDR3 sequence is CATSTGTPDNSPLHF. CDR3 DNA sequence: TGTGCCACCAGCACCGGGACACCCGATAATTCACCCCTCCACTTT.

This clonotype was picked up a small number of times. The chain couples TRBV20-1 to TRBJ1-2, with D maybe TRBD1 (5 bases). This CDR3 is 13 amino acids long. V gave up 2 bases and J gave up 6 bases, with 13 bases separating them. The V gene's germline CDR1 is DFQATT and CDR2 SNEGSKA (reference sequence). The CDR3 bases are TGCAGTGCTAGACCTCAGGGAGAGGATGGCTACACCTTC. Translated: CSARPQGEDGYTF.

In regard to this clonotype: Possible read error: a much larger clone is one base away. The rearrangement joins TRBV30 to TRBJ2-4; D is possibly TRBD1 (7 bases). The CDR3 has 13 amino acids. Germline values: CDR1 GTSNPN, CDR2 SVGIG (reference sequence). The chain's CDR3 is CAWSPQGGSIQCF. CDR3 bases: TGTGCCTGGAGTCCTCAGGGGGGTAGCATTCAGTGCTTC.

In its sample, this clonotype was seen many times. The gene calls are TRBV28 and TRBJ1-2; a weak D match, TRBD1 (6 bases). Germline CDR1 MDHEN, CDR2 SYDVKM. This CDR3 contains 13 residues. V lost 6 bases to trimming and J lost 4 bases, with 12 bases between them. The CDR3 spells CASSPGQFYGYTF. The CDR3 DNA reads TGTGCCAGCAGCCCAGGACAGTTCTATGGCTACACCTTC.

This clonotype was found many times. This chain uses TRBV11-2 with TRBJ1-2; maybe TRBD1 (6 bases). From germline, CDR1 is SGHAT and CDR2 FQNNGV. The germline V and J ends were trimmed by 1 base and 3 bases, with 9 bases remaining between them. This CDR3 is built from 14 residues. For the CDR3, the DNA is TGTGCCAGCAGCTTAGTGGACAGTTACTATGGCTACACCTTC. Amino acids: CASSLVDSYYGYTF.

This clonotype was detected a few times. The chain carries TRBV7-8 and TRBJ2-1, with a weak D call TRBD2 (5 bases). This CDR3 is built from 18 residues. Germline V gives CDR1 SGHVS, CDR2 FQNEAQ. The V end was cut by 0 bases, the J end by 0 bases, with 15 bases between. For the CDR3, the DNA is TGTGCCAGCAGCTTAGCCCCCTCGGGGTTGGCCTCCTACAATGAGCAGTTCTTC. Encoded protein: CASSLAPSGLASYNEQFF. Combining the CDR3 with reference TRBV7-8 and TRBJ2-1 gives the whole variable domain GAGVSQSPRYKVAKRGQDVALRCDPISGHVSLFWYQQALGQGPEFLTYFQNEAQLDKSGLPSDRFFAERPEGSVSTLKIQRTQQEDSAVYLCASSLAPSGLASYNEQFFGPGTRLTVL.

There are many counts of this clonotype. V and J are TRBV18 and TRBJ2-1; 7 nucleotides agree with TRBD1. Germline assignment: CDR1 KGHSH and CDR2 LQKENI. Trimming took 4 bases from V and 3 from J; bases not matched to a gene: 6. The CDR3 consists of 15 residues. The CDR3 nucleotides read TGTGCCAGCTCACTAACAGGGGAGTACTACAATGAGCAGTTCTTC. This encodes CASSLTGEYYNEQFF. Variable domain in full (rest from reference TRBV18 and TRBJ2-1): NAGVMQNPRHLVRRRGQEARLRCSPMKGHSHVYWYRQLPEEGLKFMVYLQKENIIDESGMPKERFSAEFPKEGPSILRIQQVVRGDSAAYFCASSLTGEYYNEQFFGPGTRLTVL.

This clonotype has a count of ten or more. This chain uses TRBV20-1 with TRBJ1-2; 10 bases are shared with TRBD1. The CDR3 extends over 18 amino acids. CDR1 is DFQATT and CDR2 is SNEGSKA in the germline V gene (reference sequence). V lost 1 base to trimming and J lost 4 bases; unmatched junction nucleotides: 15. CDR3 protein: CSARAGRDRGATRYGYTF. CDR3 DNA: TGCAGTGCTAGAGCGGGTCGGGACAGGGGAGCGACCCGCTATGGCTACACCTTC.

This clonotype was seen repeatedly, ten times or more. V usage is TRBV11-3 and J usage is TRBJ2-2, with 10 nucleotides matching TRBD1. V was clipped by 4 bases and J by 6 bases; unmatched bases: 8. The CDR3 has 16 residues. CDR1 and CDR2 from the germline V gene are SGHNT and YENEEA. CDR3 region: CASSSRGTGVSGELFF. DNA for the CDR3: TGTGCCAGCAGCTCCCGCGGGACAGGGGTGTCCGGGGAGCTGTTTTTT.

The chain is built from TRBV20-1 and TRBJ1-2; tentative D call: TRBD1 (6 bases). V was pared by 6 bases and J by 4 bases, with 15 bases between. Germline CDR1 DFQATT, CDR2 SNEGSKA (reference sequence). This CDR3 spans 13 amino acids. CDR3 protein: CSAILQGTYGYTF. The CDR3 nucleotides read TGCAGTGCAATCCTACAGGGCACCTATGGCTACACCTTC.

Worth noting for this clonotype: The junction differs from germline at one of its ends, possibly a read error. The rearrangement links TRBV18 to TRBJ2-5; perhaps D is TRBD1 or TRBD2 (6 bases each). Germline values: CDR1 KGHSH, CDR2 LQKENI. The CDR3 is 19 amino acids. The CDR3 here is CAGSPRWRDTGFEKETQYF. CDR3 nucleotide sequence: TGTGCCGGCTCACCAAGATGGCGGGACACGGGCTTCGAGAAAGAGACCCAGTACTTC. Variable domain in full (rest from reference TRBV18 and TRBJ2-5): NAGVMQNPRHLVRRRGQEARLRCSPMKGHSHVYWYRQLPEEGLKFMVYLQKENIIDESGMPKERFSAEFPKEGPSILRIQQVVRGDSAAYFCAGSPRWRDTGFEKETQYFGPGTRLLVL.

With regard to this clonotype: A much larger clone differs by one base, so this may be a read error. This rearrangement joins TRBV9 to TRBJ2-3, with D perhaps matching TRBD1 (5 bases). In germline, CDR1 is SGDLS, CDR2 YYNGEE. CDR3 length: 13 amino acids. DNA for the CDR3: TGTGCCAGCAGCCGTGACAGCACAGATACGCAGTGTTTT. Protein product: CASSRDSTDTQCF.

About this clonotype: The conserved phenylalanine or tryptophan normally closing the CDR3 is absent here, so this likely arose from a read error. The chain is built from TRBV12-3 or TRBV12-4 and TRBJ2-2; the D is unclear. There are 15 residues in the CDR3. Trimming pared 3 bases from V and 0 bases from J, leaving 8 bases between. Here the CDR3 reads CASSFTDANTGELFS. DNA of the CDR3: TGTGCCAGCAGTTTTACGGACGCGAACACCGGGGAGCTGTTTTCT.

This clonotype came up many times. The gene calls are TRBV7-2 and TRBJ2-1, with unresolved D. The germline CDR1 and CDR2 sequences are SGHTA and FQGNSA. Trimming cost V 0 bases and J 9 bases, with 9 bases left between them. The CDR3 consists of 13 residues. CDR3 nucleotide sequence: TGTGCCAGCAGCTTAGCGCTAACCTTTGAGCAGTTCTTC. Its protein is CASSLALTFEQFF.

This clonotype was counted a few times. The genes are TRBV13 and TRBJ2-2, with TRBD2 matching over 8 bases. CDR1 and CDR2 from the germline V gene are PRHDT and FYEKMQ (reference sequence). The CDR3 length is 17 residues. Trimming removed 2 bases from V and 6 bases from J; junction bases left unmatched: 11. Written as DNA, the CDR3 is TGTGCCAGCAGCTTATCATCCAGCGGGGGAAGCTCCGGGGAGCTGTTTTTT. Protein: CASSLSSSGGSSGELFF.

This clonotype has at least ten counts. V is TRBV5-1 and J is TRBJ2-7; D not certain. The V gene's germline CDR1 is SGHRS and CDR2 YFSETQ. V was trimmed by 0 bases and J by 6 bases, leaving 13 bases between them. The CDR3 covers 14 residues. The CDR3 reads CASSLVFSPLEQYF. The CDR3 nucleotides are TGCGCCAGCAGCTTGGTCTTCAGTCCGCTCGAGCAGTACTTC.

This clonotype is a singleton in its sample. This may arise from a read error, as a much more abundant clone is one base away. The chain has TRBV7-9 and TRBJ2-5; 10 bases match TRBD2. Trimming took 11 bases from V and 4 from J; bases not matched to a gene: 10. Germline V CDR1 and CDR2: SEHNR, FQNEAQ (reference sequence). The CDR3 has 14 amino acids. The CDR3 reads CAGMQAGGGETQYF. In DNA form, the CDR3 reads TGTGCCGGCATGCAAGCGGGGGGGGGAGAGACCCAGTACTTC.

The chain couples TRBV4-3 to TRBJ1-5; 7 nucleotides line up with TRBD1. Germline V gives CDR1 LGHNA, CDR2 YSLEER. The CDR3 contains 18 residues. Losses at the gene ends were 5 bases for V and 0 bases for J; bases not matched to a gene: 13. The CDR3 loop reads CASSAAAGGLDSNQPQHF. The CDR3 DNA sequence: TGCGCCAGCAGCGCGGCTGCAGGGGGTTTAGATAGCAATCAGCCCCAGCATTTT.

The J gene is TRBJ2-7, the V gene TRBV18; D may be TRBD1 (7 bases). Between the trimmed V and J ends, which lost 3 bases and 4 bases, there was a span of 16 bases. This CDR3 region has 15 residues. The germline V gene has CDR1 KGHSH and CDR2 LQKENI. CDR3 bases: TGTGCCAGCTCACCTCAGGGGGGCATCGGGTACGAGCAGTACTTC. Translated, it gives CASSPQGGIGYEQYF.

This clonotype came up a few times. The chain links TRBV19 to TRBJ1-4; D may be TRBD1 (5 bases). The CDR3 runs 13 residues. Germline V gives CDR1 LNHDA, CDR2 SQIVND (reference sequence). Trimming removed 6 bases from V and 6 bases from J, with 11 bases in between. In DNA form, the CDR3 reads TGTGCCAGTAGAACCCAGGGTGATGAAAAACTGTTTTTT. Protein product: CASRTQGDEKLFF.